This T cell receptor beta chain comes out of a study of OX40 agonist ivuxolimab in advanced cancers. As for the study in general: Every 2 weeks, patients received ivuxolimab intravenously, dosed at 0.01 to 10 mg/kg. General study results and limits: Among some nonresponders, normalized T-cell clonal expansion was also low. More expanded clones were seen, on average, in CD8+ T cells than in CD4+.

This clone has only a few counts. Antigen unknown. This CDR3 comprises 15 residues. Trimming removed 6 bases at V and 0 bases at J, with 15 bases between. Germline lookup yields CDR1 WNHNN and CDR2 SYGVQD (reference sequence). Sequencing was performed with immunoSEQ multiplex PCR; in TCRdb, only in-frame clones are kept and a portion is missing. The sample holds 83,000 or so clones; about 80% are singletons and the top ten take approximately 1.9%. The sample in question was CD4+ or CD8+ T cells sorted from blood, obtained in a trial of the OX40 agonist ivuxolimab. V usage is TRBV10-1 and J usage is TRBJ2-7; possible D gene TRBD1, 5 bases. This clonotype was obtained from an adult with an advanced solid tumor such as melanoma, head and neck, liver or kidney cancer. The CDR3 sequence: CASSEAGATSYEQYF. The CDR3 nucleotides read TGCGCCAGCAGCGAGGCTGGGGCCACCTCCTACGAGCAGTACTTC.